The entry that follows covers one T cell receptor beta chain sequence. This clonotype appeared a few times. There is no known antigen for this receptor. Per-base qualities were not stored, and no clone one base away is much larger. These data are taken from a study of response to subunit inactivated influenza vaccine (dated by TCRdb to the late 2010s). With regard to the full study: The study used deep quantitative T cell receptor repertoire profiling to track responses to a trivalent subunit inactivated influenza vaccine.

The time point label on this specimen signifies: 40 to 45 days after influenza vaccine administration. Findings and caveats that apply to the study as a whole: The authors proposed that each seasonal influenza vaccination may bring in only a limited number of new T cells.

CDR1 and CDR2 were assigned from the germline V gene as MNHEY and SVGAGI. V and J are truncated by 0 bases and 0 bases respectively, leaving an intervening sequence of 8 bases. The CDR3 has 15 amino acids, counting the end cysteine and phenylalanine. Left in the record is the CDR3 DNA by itself, 45 bases read in frame from the first base. Library preparation used RT-PCR. The sequencer was an Illumina HiSeq 2500. Starting from the raw public reads, TCRdb applied fastp trimming at Q25, assembled clones with MiXCR and retained in-frame beta chains. Merged by CDR3 protein, the rows form single entries marked with the most common genes and DNA. This sample is represented by approximately 500,000 distinct CDR3 sequences; 10% to 15% of them were singletons. The top ten clones comprise less than 15% of the sample.

The chain links TRBV6-5 with TRBJ1-1; the D gene lacks a confident call. The sequence came from a man over 45 who received an inactivated influenza vaccine. Donor details come from another sample of the same person, matched by shared clones. Material: PBMCs from blood, obtained more than 35 days after vaccination. The CDR3 protein is CASSYSAVMNTEAFF. The DNA reads as follows: TGTGCCAGCAGTTACTCGGCGGTTATGAACACTGAAGCTTTCTTT.